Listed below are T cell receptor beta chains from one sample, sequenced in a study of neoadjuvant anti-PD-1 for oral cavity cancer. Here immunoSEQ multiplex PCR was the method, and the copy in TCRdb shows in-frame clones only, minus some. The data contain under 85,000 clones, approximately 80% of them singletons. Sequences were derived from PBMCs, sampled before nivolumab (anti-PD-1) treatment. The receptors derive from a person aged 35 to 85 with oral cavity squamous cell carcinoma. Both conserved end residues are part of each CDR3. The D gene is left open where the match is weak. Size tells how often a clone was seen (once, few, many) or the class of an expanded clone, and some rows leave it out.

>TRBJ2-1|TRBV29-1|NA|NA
TGCAGCGTTATTGGTGAGTTTGAGCAGTTCTTC
CSVIGEFEQFF
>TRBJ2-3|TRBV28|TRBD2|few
TGTGCCAGCAGTTTAATGGGACTAGCGGGAGAAGCAGATACGCAGTATTTT
CASSLMGLAGEADTQYF
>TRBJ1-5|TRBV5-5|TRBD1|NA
TGTGCCAGCAGCTTGGAAGACAGGGGCAATCAGCCCCAGCATTTT
CASSLEDRGNQPQHF
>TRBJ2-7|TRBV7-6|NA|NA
TGTGCCAGCAGCCTGTCTAGCGAGAGCTCCTACGAGCAGTACTTC
CASSLSSESSYEQYF
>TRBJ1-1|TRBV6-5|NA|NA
TGTGCCAGCAGTTACGGCACCCCGGGGCTGAACACTGAAGCTTTCTTT
CASSYGTPGLNTEAFF
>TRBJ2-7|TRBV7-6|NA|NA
TGTGCCAGCAGCTTAATATGGACTGACGTCTCCTACGAGCAGTACTTC
CASSLIWTDVSYEQYF
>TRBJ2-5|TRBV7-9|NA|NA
TGTGCCAGCAGCTTATTAGTAGAGACCCAGTACTTC
CASSLLVETQYF
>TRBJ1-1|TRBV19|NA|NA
TGTGCCAGTGGGTCGGGGGCGAGAACTGAAGCTTTCTTT
CASGSGARTEAFF
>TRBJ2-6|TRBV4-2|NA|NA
TGTGCCAGCAGCCAAGTCGACTCTGGGGCCAACGTCCTGACTTTC
CASSQVDSGANVLTF
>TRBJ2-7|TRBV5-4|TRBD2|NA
TGTGCCAGCAGCTTAAGACTAGCGGGGGCCTACGAGCAGTACTTC
CASSLRLAGAYEQYF
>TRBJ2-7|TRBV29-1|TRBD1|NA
TGCAGCGTTGTAGGACAGGGATGGCCCTCCTACGAGCAGTACTTC
CSVVGQGWPSYEQYF
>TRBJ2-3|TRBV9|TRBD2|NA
TGTGCCAGCAGCCCGCGACTAGCCCTCGATACGCAGTATTTT
CASSPRLALDTQYF
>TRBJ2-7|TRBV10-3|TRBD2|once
TGTGCCATCGGGGAGGGGAGCTCCTACGAGCAGTACTTC
CAIGEGSSYEQYF
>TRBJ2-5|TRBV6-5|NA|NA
TGTGCCAGCAGTTACTCGAGGGGTTACCAAGAGACCCAGTACTTC
CASSYSRGYQETQYF
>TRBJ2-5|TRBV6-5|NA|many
TGTGCCAGCAGTTACTCTGGACAGACCCAAGAGACCCAGTACTTC
CASSYSGQTQETQYF
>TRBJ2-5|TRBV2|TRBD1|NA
TGTGCCAGCAGCCCCGACAGGGCCCAAGAGACCCAGTACTTC
CASSPDRAQETQYF
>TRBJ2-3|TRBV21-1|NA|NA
TGTGCCAGCATCCGCCAAGGAGACCGACCCACAGATACGCAGTATTTT
CASIRQGDRPTDTQYF
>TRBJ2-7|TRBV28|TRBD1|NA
TGTGCCAGCAGAACAGGGGGTGGAGCGGTAGATAGGTACTTC
CASRTGGGAVDRYF
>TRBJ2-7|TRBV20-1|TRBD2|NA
TGCAGTGCCCGGGGGGGGAACGAGCAGTACTTC
CSARGGNEQYF
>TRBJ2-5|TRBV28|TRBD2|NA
TGTGCCAGCAGTTTCTTAGCGGGGGAGACCCAGTACTTC
CASSFLAGETQYF
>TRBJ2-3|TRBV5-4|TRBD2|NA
TGTGCCAGCAGCTTGCCTCAGCGGGGTAGCACAGATACGCAGTATTTT
CASSLPQRGSTDTQYF
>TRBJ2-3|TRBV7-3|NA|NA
TGTGCCAGCAGCTTAGGGCTACCTGGCACAGATACGCAGTATTTT
CASSLGLPGTDTQYF
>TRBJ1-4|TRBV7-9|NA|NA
TGTGCCAGCAGCGCCACGGGACAAACAAATGAAAAACTGTTTTTT
CASSATGQTNEKLFF
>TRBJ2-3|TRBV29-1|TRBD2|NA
TGCAGCGTTGAGGACTTGGCTAGCGGGCTCAGCGGTACGCAGTATTTT
CSVEDLASGLSGTQYF
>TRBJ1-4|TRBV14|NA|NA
TGTGCCAGCCGGGGGGGTACGTCTAATGAAAAACTGTTTTTT
CASRGGTSNEKLFF
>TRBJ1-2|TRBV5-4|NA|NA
TGTGCCAGCAGCCAGGACAGTCCGTCTAACTATGGCTACACCTTC
CASSQDSPSNYGYTF
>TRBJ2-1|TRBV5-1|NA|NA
TGCGCCAGCAGCTTGACGGCGGGCCCGTTCCATGAGCAGTTCTTC
CASSLTAGPFHEQFF
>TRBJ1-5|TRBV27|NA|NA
TGTGCCAGCAGTCGGGACCGAACGGGGAATCAGCCCCAGCATTTT
CASSRDRTGNQPQHF